Listed below are T cell receptor beta chains from one sample, sequenced in a study of CD8 T cells in ankylosing spondylitis. MiXCR, run by TCRdb on the 5' RACE reads, gives a single entry per CDR3 protein. The data contain 100,000 to 150,000 distinct CDR3 sequences, 17% of them singletons. What was sequenced was blood, either unsorted or a sorted T cell fraction (not recorded which). These TCRs come from a male donor with ankylosing spondylitis. The CDR3 runs from the conserved cysteine through the conserved F or W. Fields, in order: CDR3 length, J gene, V gene, CDR3 protein.

CDR3 length: 15; J gene: TRBJ2-7; V gene: TRBV6-1; CDR3 protein: CASSAWGQGVYEQYF
CDR3 length: 14; J gene: TRBJ2-1; V gene: TRBV7-9; CDR3 protein: CASSFRSGSRGQFF
CDR3 length: 14; J gene: TRBJ2-7; V gene: TRBV4-2; CDR3 protein: CASSQVGVSYEQYF
CDR3 length: 15; J gene: TRBJ1-1; V gene: TRBV29-1; CDR3 protein: CSVEGGQGKNTEAFF
CDR3 length: 15; J gene: TRBJ2-2; V gene: TRBV24-1; CDR3 protein: CATSESQANTGELFF
CDR3 length: 15; J gene: TRBJ2-1; V gene: TRBV7-9; CDR3 protein: CASSPLAGGGFEQFF
CDR3 length: 20; J gene: TRBJ2-1; V gene: TRBV28; CDR3 protein: CASSLYGLAGGPDLDNEQFF
CDR3 length: 11; J gene: TRBJ2-7; V gene: TRBV28; CDR3 protein: CASSFPSEQYF
CDR3 length: 16; J gene: TRBJ1-5; V gene: TRBV4-1; CDR3 protein: CASSQAPDSSNQPQHF
CDR3 length: 14; J gene: TRBJ2-3; V gene: TRBV6-5; CDR3 protein: CASSYSLSTDTQYF
CDR3 length: 16; J gene: TRBJ2-1; V gene: TRBV4-2; CDR3 protein: CASSQARPSGRVEQFF
CDR3 length: 14; J gene: TRBJ2-1; V gene: TRBV7-9; CDR3 protein: CASSPGGRNNEQFF
CDR3 length: 13; J gene: TRBJ2-7; V gene: TRBV6-2/TRBV6-3; CDR3 protein: CASKRIDSYEQYF
CDR3 length: 14; J gene: TRBJ2-7; V gene: TRBV2; CDR3 protein: CASRDYRGSYEQYF
CDR3 length: 16; J gene: TRBJ2-7; V gene: TRBV14; CDR3 protein: CASSHPGTGRTYEQYF
CDR3 length: 11; J gene: TRBJ1-2; V gene: TRBV6-5; CDR3 protein: CASSDSVGYTF
CDR3 length: 12; J gene: TRBJ2-1; V gene: TRBV27; CDR3 protein: CASRTGTNEQFF
CDR3 length: 15; J gene: TRBJ2-7; V gene: TRBV7-9; CDR3 protein: CASSLNLAGLYEQYF
CDR3 length: 14; J gene: TRBJ1-4; V gene: TRBV20-1; CDR3 protein: CSAADLATNEKLFF
CDR3 length: 13; J gene: TRBJ2-7; V gene: TRBV27; CDR3 protein: CASSSGPPSDQYF
CDR3 length: 17; J gene: TRBJ2-2; V gene: TRBV28; CDR3 protein: CASRPSTGLTNTGELFF
CDR3 length: 14; J gene: TRBJ1-4; V gene: TRBV20-1; CDR3 protein: CSARSRDRLLELFF
CDR3 length: 12; J gene: TRBJ2-1; V gene: TRBV28; CDR3 protein: CASSFGTGRQFF
CDR3 length: 16; J gene: TRBJ2-1; V gene: TRBV6-4; CDR3 protein: CASSERAGGSYNEQFF
CDR3 length: 16; J gene: TRBJ2-3; V gene: TRBV6-4; CDR3 protein: CASSDSKVTSANTQYF
CDR3 length: 14; J gene: TRBJ1-1; V gene: TRBV7-2; CDR3 protein: CASSPWAASTEAFF
CDR3 length: 15; J gene: TRBJ2-1; V gene: TRBV7-9; CDR3 protein: CASIAWAGALPEQFF
CDR3 length: 15; J gene: TRBJ1-5; V gene: TRBV6-1; CDR3 protein: CAASGRTGSNQPQHF
CDR3 length: 19; J gene: TRBJ2-6; V gene: TRBV10-3; CDR3 protein: CAISESHQFFSSGANVLTF
CDR3 length: 15; J gene: TRBJ2-3; V gene: TRBV24-1; CDR3 protein: CATSDTGTSTVTQYF
CDR3 length: 13; J gene: TRBJ1-6; V gene: TRBV27; CDR3 protein: CASTFAGTEDLHF
CDR3 length: 14; J gene: TRBJ2-4; V gene: TRBV5-1; CDR3 protein: CASSSAGGLNIQYF
CDR3 length: 14; J gene: TRBJ2-1; V gene: TRBV5-1; CDR3 protein: CASSLGPRTNEQFF
CDR3 length: 14; J gene: TRBJ2-1; V gene: TRBV2; CDR3 protein: CASNLGGLYNEQFF
CDR3 length: 12; J gene: TRBJ1-6; V gene: TRBV9; CDR3 protein: CASSGDGRTLHF
CDR3 length: 12; J gene: TRBJ2-7; V gene: TRBV4-1; CDR3 protein: CASSQVGAEQYF
CDR3 length: 15; J gene: TRBJ2-7; V gene: TRBV6-2/TRBV6-3; CDR3 protein: CASRALGLSSYEQYF
CDR3 length: 16; J gene: TRBJ2-1; V gene: TRBV4-1; CDR3 protein: CASSQDPAGIVNEQFF
CDR3 length: 11; J gene: TRBJ2-1; V gene: TRBV27; CDR3 protein: CASGRGDEQFF
CDR3 length: 15; J gene: TRBJ2-7; V gene: TRBV7-9; CDR3 protein: CASSLVAGGPFEQYF
CDR3 length: 12; J gene: TRBJ1-1; V gene: TRBV11-2; CDR3 protein: CASSYGTTEAFF
CDR3 length: 15; J gene: TRBJ1-2; V gene: TRBV7-9; CDR3 protein: CASSLDRGDLYGYTF
CDR3 length: 16; J gene: TRBJ2-1; V gene: TRBV27; CDR3 protein: CASRQGNWYGNNEQFF
CDR3 length: 16; J gene: TRBJ2-3; V gene: TRBV7-2; CDR3 protein: CASSLVRRELTDTQYF
CDR3 length: 13; J gene: TRBJ1-1; V gene: TRBV28; CDR3 protein: CASRKRMNTEAFF
CDR3 length: 16; J gene: TRBJ2-3; V gene: TRBV27; CDR3 protein: CASSLVRLGTNDTQYF
CDR3 length: 15; J gene: TRBJ2-2; V gene: TRBV28; CDR3 protein: CASSTGTGTPGELFF
CDR3 length: 14; J gene: TRBJ2-7; V gene: TRBV12-5; CDR3 protein: CASGPGTGIYEQYF
CDR3 length: 13; J gene: TRBJ2-7; V gene: TRBV4-3; CDR3 protein: CASSRGGAGEQYF
CDR3 length: 16; J gene: TRBJ2-2; V gene: TRBV11-2; CDR3 protein: CASSLDSGLGSGELFF
CDR3 length: 13; J gene: TRBJ1-1; V gene: TRBV5-1; CDR3 protein: CASSTGQLDTAFF
CDR3 length: 13; J gene: TRBJ2-7; V gene: TRBV7-9; CDR3 protein: CASSPGPTSGAHF